This TCR beta chain was sequenced in a study of CXCR3-negative and CXCR3-positive naive CD8 T cells (dated by TCRdb to about 2019). The study in broad terms: Roughly 140 million TRB reads were obtained in total, roughly 1.5 +/- 0.3 million reads per library. For the TRBV-TRBJ cluster analysis, the naive subsets came from 5 donors, while the memory cells came from 3 donors. Diversity and physicochemical repertoire analyses covered over 10 donors pooled from two independent experiments. On the study overall, not on this receptor specifically: TRB CDR3s from CXCR3-positive naive cells showed higher hydrophobicity (lower Kidera factor 4), lower energy, and higher strength and volume indices than CXCR3-negative naive cells. Repertoire diversity was comparably high in both naive subsets but much lower in memory CD8+ T cells. CXCR3 expression partially decreased after cryopreservation, so most assays used freshly isolated PBMCs. Because surface CD5, which is linked to self-reactivity in mice, was comparable between the naive subsets, TCR interaction strength was also inferred from TRB CDR3 physicochemical properties. TRBV-TRBJ usage was similar between naive CXCR3-negative and CXCR3-positive cells from the same donor, while memory cells showed distinct patterns.

Each CD8+ T cell subset was flow-sorted in triplicate, and a few hundred thousand cells per subset were placed directly into RLT lysis buffer. Naive CD8+ T cells were defined stringently as CD45RO-CCR7+CD27+CD95- to exclude memory contaminants. Using standard density gradient centrifugation, peripheral blood mononuclear cells were isolated from buffy coats. A FACSAria III was used to flow-sort naive CD8+ T cells into CXCR3-negative and CXCR3-positive populations. Total RNA was extracted from sorted cells using an RNeasy Mini Kit. Regarding this clonotype: There is no known antigen for this receptor.

The instrument was a NextSeq 550. The Human TCR Profiling Kit (MiLaboratory) was used to make UMI-labeled 5' RACE TRB cDNA libraries. cDNA synthesis used the entire amount of extracted RNA, and PCR amplification then used the entire amount of cDNA produced. Libraries were prepared in parallel with an identical number of PCR cycles. As for the original processing: MIGEC and MiXCR extracted about 53,000 +/- 10,000 unique UMI-labeled TRB cDNA molecules per library, requiring at least two reads per UMI. On average, about 40,000 +/- 10,000 functional in-frame TRB CDR3 nucleotide clonotypes lacking stop codons were found per library. After each sample was downsampled to 5000 UMI-labeled TRB molecules, VDJtools was used to calculate diversity metrics such as normalized Shannon-Wiener and Chao1. VDJtools computed clonotype-size-weighted physicochemical properties of the central five CDR3 residues: interaction energy, strength, volume and Kidera factor 4. The reads, reprocessed by TCRdb, yield one row per CDR3 protein sequence and no DNA. The V and J calls come from TCRdb's annotation, not from the publication. This sample's clone table shows about 150,000 distinct CDR3 sequences. Clones ranked in the top ten supply 0.45% to 0.55% of the sample.

CDR1 is given as LNHDA and CDR2 as SQIVND, both from the germline V gene (reference sequence). The CDR3 measures 15 amino acids from cysteine to phenylalanine. Only the protein is on record. The clonotype comes from a human donor in good health. Some clones in this sample may be carry-over from other donors' samples. This chain is built from TRBV19 and TRBJ2-1; the D gene TCRdb calls, TRBD2, cannot be checked with no DNA. The sequencing sample was made of naive CXCR3+ CD8+ T cells from blood. Reading the label with the study, this specimen's cell subset or site is: CD45RO-CCR7+CD27+CD95- naive CD8+ T cells expressing CXCR3 (TNR3+). The CDR3 has the sequence CASSIVGTSGRFEFF.